Below, 11 T cell receptor beta chains from the same sample are listed, as sequenced in a study of blood T cell repertoires in COVID-19. Assay used: immunoSEQ multiplex PCR; TCRdb lists only in-frame clones, some missing. The table lists 150,000 to 200,000 clones, roughly 87% of them singletons, with 2% to 2.5% in the top ten. What was sequenced was PBMCs or T cells enriched from blood (not recorded which). The source of these receptors is a woman younger than 45 who had recovered from COVID-19.

The chain joins TRBV7-9 to TRBJ2-7, with D possibly matching TRBD1 (5 bases). CDR3 length: 16 amino acids. Germline lookup yields CDR1 SEHNR and CDR2 FQNEAQ (reference sequence). With 4 bases removed from V and 1 base from J, the gap between germline ends came to 17 bases. The CDR3, as DNA: TGTGCCAGCAGCTGGGCCCAGGGCCAACCTTCCTACGAGCAGTACTTC. This encodes CASSWAQGQPSYEQYF.

The CDR3 nucleotides read TGTGCCAGCAGCACAGGGATCAACGAGCAGTACTTC. This sequence encodes CASSTGINEQYF. V is TRBV9 and J is TRBJ2-7, with D maybe TRBD1 (6 bases). This CDR3 has 12 residues. V was pared by 4 bases and J by 5 bases, with 10 bases between. Germline V gene data show CDR1 as SGDLS and CDR2 as YYNGEE.

This chain uses TRBV9 with TRBJ2-7; tentative D call: TRBD2 (7 bases). CDR1 is SGDLS, CDR2 YYNGEE, per germline. V was cut by 0 bases and J by 2 bases, with 9 bases left in between. The length of the CDR3 is 14 residues. CDR3: CASSVGEGAYEQYF. The CDR3 DNA follows: TGTGCCAGCAGCGTAGGGGAGGGGGCCTACGAGCAGTACTTC.

The chain has TRBV4-3 and TRBJ1-1, with 9 bases identical to TRBD1. This CDR3 comprises 15 residues. Germline V gives CDR1 LGHNA, CDR2 YSLEER. V lost 0 bases and J lost 6; bases outside the gene matches: 5. CDR3 DNA: TGCGCCAGCAGCCAAGACCCGGGACAGGGTTCTGAAGCTTTCTTT. Residues: CASSQDPGQGSEAFF.

V usage is TRBV28 and J usage is TRBJ2-3, with TRBD1 matching over 9 bases. This CDR3 has 16 residues. Looked up from germline, CDR1 is MDHEN and CDR2 is SYDVKM. V dropped 4 bases and J dropped 1; count of bases not matched to a gene: 6. CDR3 region: CASSSRDRAGTDTQYF. CDR3 sequence (DNA): TGTGCCAGCAGTTCCCGGGACAGGGCTGGCACAGATACGCAGTATTTT. The full variable domain, its missing parts supplied by reference TRBV28 and TRBJ2-3, is DVKVTQSSRYLVKRTGEKVFLECVQDMDHENMFWYRQDPGLGLRLIYFSYDVKMKEKGDIPEGYSVSREKKERFSLILESASTNQTSMYLCASSSRDRAGTDTQYFGPGTRLTVL.

V gene TRBV30 combines with J gene TRBJ1-2, with D tentatively TRBD1 (6 bases). Looked up from germline, CDR1 is GTSNPN and CDR2 is SVGIG (reference sequence). CDR3 size: 15 residues. Trimming took off 0 bases at V and 0 bases at J, with 11 bases between the two ends. The CDR3 coding sequence is TGTGCCTGGAGTGTACAGGGCGCTCCTAACTATGGCTACACCTTC. Protein product: CAWSVQGAPNYGYTF.

This chain connects TRBV30 to TRBJ2-7; D remains unclear. CDR3 size: 13 residues. Germline CDR1 GTSNPN, CDR2 SVGIG (reference sequence). With 3 bases removed from V and 6 bases from J, the gap between germline ends came to 15 bases. Here the CDR3 reads CAWSVISTGEQYF. CDR3 DNA: TGTGCCTGGAGCGTAATATCCACTGGCGAGCAGTACTTC. The whole variable domain, remainder taken from reference TRBV30 and TRBJ2-7, is SQTIHQWPATLVQPVGSPLSLECTVEGTSNPNLYWYRQAAGRGLQLLFYSVGIGQISSEVPQNLSASRPQDRQFILSSKKLLLSDSGFYLCAWSVISTGEQYFGPGTRLTVT.

The V and J genes are TRBV19 and TRBJ1-3; TRBD1 matches 7 bases. This CDR3 is built from 17 residues. Germline V gene sequence: CDR1 LNHDA, CDR2 SQIVND (reference sequence). V lost 4 bases to trimming and J lost 2 bases; unmatched junction nucleotides: 11. CDR3 amino acids: CASSNSDRRPPGNTIYF. The CDR3 DNA follows: TGTGCCAGTAGTAACTCGGACAGGCGGCCTCCTGGAAACACCATATATTTT.

V is TRBV19 and J is TRBJ2-2; no reliable D call. CDR1 LNHDA and CDR2 SQIVND come from the germline V gene (reference sequence). Between the trimmed V and J ends, which lost 9 bases and 2 bases, there was a span of 10 bases. The CDR3 contains 13 residues. The CDR3 nucleotides are TGTGCCAGCGACACGCCCAACACCGGGGAGCTGTTTTTT. It codes for CASDTPNTGELFF.

The J gene is TRBJ1-1, the V gene TRBV5-6; perhaps TRBD1 as D (6 bases). With 5 bases removed from V and 1 base from J, the gap between germline ends came to 24 bases. The CDR3 is made up of 18 amino acids. Germline V gives CDR1 SGHDT, CDR2 YYEEEE. CDR3 loop: CASRLILGGTRPNTEAFF. CDR3 coding DNA: TGTGCCAGCAGGTTGATTCTGGGGGGGACAAGACCGAACACTGAAGCTTTCTTT.

This clone was observed a single time. V is TRBV5-1 and J is TRBJ1-3; weak D call: TRBD1 (6 bases). Germline V gene sequence: CDR1 SGHRS, CDR2 YFSETQ. The V end lost 4 bases, the J end lost 4 bases, and 18 bases lay between the germline ends. CDR3 length equals 16 residues. The CDR3 region is CASSSQTGLGGNTIYF. In nucleotides, the CDR3 is TGCGCCAGCAGCAGCCAGACAGGCCTGGGGGGAAACACCATATATTTT.